The present entry profiles one TCR beta chain with its context. Its antigen is not yet known. Nothing much larger sits one base from this clone, and base qualities are not available. For sequencing of the TCRbeta CDR3 region, genomic DNA was extracted from the sorted cells. TCRbeta CDR3 regions were sequenced using the immunoSEQ Assay. TCRdb retrieved this table from immuneACCESS and kept in-frame rearrangements only. Not all clones are present; in checked studies, unresolved V genes account for under half, and no reason is known for the remainder. For this sample there are tens of thousands of clones; approximately 81% appear just once. The ten largest clones represent 15% to 20% of the sample. The trial excluded patients who had a history of autoimmune disease or were on systemic immunosuppression. In every dose cohort, peripheral blood was drawn for TCR sequencing at baseline, cycle 4 day 1, and cycle 7 day 1. The samples were drawn from a first-in-human, open-label, multicenter phase I dose-escalation trial of ivuxolimab. Adults with locally advanced or metastatic melanoma, renal cell carcinoma, hepatocellular carcinoma or head and neck squamous cell carcinoma were enrolled in the trial. Before TCR sequencing, CD4+ T cells and CD8+ T cells from peripheral blood were sorted into separate populations.

The sample is drawn from a study of OX40 agonist ivuxolimab in advanced cancers. In the study overall: Ivuxolimab, which targeted the costimulatory receptor OX40 (CD134), was an agonistic, fully human IgG2 monoclonal antibody. The paper reports the monotherapy dose-escalation portion (N of about 50 patients) of the phase I ivuxolimab trial. Partial responses occurred in three dose-escalation patients, of whom one had hepatocellular carcinoma and two had cutaneous melanoma. Of the approximately 50 dose-escalation patients, hepatocellular carcinoma was present in roughly 19, melanoma in approximately 15, renal cell carcinoma in 9 and head and neck cancer in 9. Intravenous ivuxolimab was administered to patients every 2 weeks at six dose levels: 0.01, 0.1, 0.3, 1.5, 3 and 10 mg/kg. A male proportion of 75% to 85% and a mean age of approximately 60 years, ranging from about 20 to 80, were recorded for the dose-escalation cohort. The purpose of peripheral TCRbeta sequencing was to test whether ivuxolimab changed TCR sequence diversity and led to clonal T-cell expansion. Patients were allowed to have had prior anti-PD-1, anti-PD-L1 or anti-CTLA-4 therapy, and 30% to 50% of the dose-escalation patients had previously received checkpoint inhibitors. On the study overall, not on this receptor specifically: At doses of 0.1 to 3.0 mg/kg, clonal expansion of both CD4+ and CD8+ blood T cells was observed from baseline to week 6. Which antigens the clonally expanded peripheral T cells were specific for was not determined. Low levels of normalized T-cell clonal expansion were also seen in some patients who did not respond. After ivuxolimab, CD8+ T cells had more expanded clones than CD4+ T cells on average. In partial responders in the 0.1-3.0 mg/kg groups, normalized peripheral clonal expansion was found to be among the lowest, especially among CD8+ T cells.

The V and J ends are trimmed by 3 bases and 10 bases, leaving 16 bases between them. The CDR3 runs 13 amino acids, cysteine and phenylalanine included. Of the read, only the CDR3 DNA is kept; its 39 bases are in frame from base 1. The germline V gene supplies CDR1 SGDLS and CDR2 YYNGEE. This material consisted of CD4+ or CD8+ T cells sorted from blood, taken in a trial of the OX40 agonist ivuxolimab. The rearrangement combines TRBV9 with TRBJ1-2; TRBD1 is perhaps the D gene, given 5 matching bases. This receptor was taken from an adult with an advanced solid tumor such as melanoma, head and neck, liver or kidney cancer. The nucleotides are TGTGCCAGCAGCGCCTTGGACAACCGTCCCTACACCTTC. Translated, this is CASSALDNRPYTF.